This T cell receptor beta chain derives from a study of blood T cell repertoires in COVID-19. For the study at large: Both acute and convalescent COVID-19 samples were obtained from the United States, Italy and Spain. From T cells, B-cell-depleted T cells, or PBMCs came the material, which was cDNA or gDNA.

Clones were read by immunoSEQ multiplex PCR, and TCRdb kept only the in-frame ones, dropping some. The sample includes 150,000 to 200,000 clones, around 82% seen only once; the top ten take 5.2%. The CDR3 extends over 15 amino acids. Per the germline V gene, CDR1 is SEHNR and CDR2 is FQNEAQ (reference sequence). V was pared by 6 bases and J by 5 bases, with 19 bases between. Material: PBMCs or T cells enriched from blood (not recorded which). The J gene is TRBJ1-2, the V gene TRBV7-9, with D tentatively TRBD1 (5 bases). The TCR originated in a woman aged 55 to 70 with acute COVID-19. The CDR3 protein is CASSRLGTEVYGYTF. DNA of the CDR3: TGTGCCAGCAGTCGTCTAGGGACTGAAGTATATGGCTACACCTTC.